This T cell receptor beta chain was obtained from a study of T cell responses to AZD1222 COVID-19 vaccine. Study findings and constraints: Vaccine-related CD4 TCRs covered spike, predominating at 160-218 and 743-854. Nearly half of unique spike-specific TCRs reportedly avoided B.1.351 and B.1.1.7 mutated regions. Increased Spike-specific TCR breadth and depth were observed after two AZD1222 doses.

In the case of this clone: Its antigen is unknown.

Assay: immunoSEQ multiplex PCR; the TCRdb copy retains only in-frame clones and omits some. This table holds about 94,000 clones, 85% found once. The CDR3 sequence is 14 residues long. CDR1 and CDR2 from the germline V gene are SGHAT and FQNNGV. Trimming left V 5 bases short and J 2 bases short, with 12 bases between. This TCR derives from an adult who received the AZD1222 COVID-19 vaccine. Material: peripheral blood, obtained 28 days after the second AZD1222 dose. The V and J genes are TRBV11-2 and TRBJ1-2, with D possibly TRBD1 on 5 matching bases. CDR3 sequence reads: CASSDSQGNYGYTF. In DNA, the CDR3 is TGTGCCAGCAGCGATAGTCAGGGAAACTATGGCTACACCTTC.